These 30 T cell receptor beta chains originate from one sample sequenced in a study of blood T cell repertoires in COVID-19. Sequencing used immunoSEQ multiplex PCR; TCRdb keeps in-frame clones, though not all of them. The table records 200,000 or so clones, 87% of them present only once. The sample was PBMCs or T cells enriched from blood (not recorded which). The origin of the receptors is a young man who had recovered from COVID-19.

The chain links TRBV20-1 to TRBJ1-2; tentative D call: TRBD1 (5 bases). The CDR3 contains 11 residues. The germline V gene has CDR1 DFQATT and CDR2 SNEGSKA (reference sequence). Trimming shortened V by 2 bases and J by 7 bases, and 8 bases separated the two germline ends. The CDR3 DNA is TGCAGTGCTAGACAGGGAGGTGGCTACACCTTC. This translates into CSARQGGGYTF.

CDR3 in amino acids: CASSSDGGQPQHF. In DNA form, the CDR3 reads TGTGCCAGCAGCTCCGACGGAGGCCAGCCCCAGCATTTT. The chain joins TRBV12-3 or TRBV12-4 to TRBJ1-5; D gene ambiguous. The CDR3 sequence is 13 residues long. Trimming shortened V by 6 bases and J by 7 bases, and 13 bases separated the two germline ends.

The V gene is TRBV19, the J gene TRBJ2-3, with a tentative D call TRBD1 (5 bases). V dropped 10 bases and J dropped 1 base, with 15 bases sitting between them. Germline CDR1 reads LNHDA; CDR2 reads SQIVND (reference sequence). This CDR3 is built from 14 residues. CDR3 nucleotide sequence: TGTGCCACCCACGAAGGGGCGCGCACAGATACGCAGTATTTT. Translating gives CATHEGARTDTQYF.

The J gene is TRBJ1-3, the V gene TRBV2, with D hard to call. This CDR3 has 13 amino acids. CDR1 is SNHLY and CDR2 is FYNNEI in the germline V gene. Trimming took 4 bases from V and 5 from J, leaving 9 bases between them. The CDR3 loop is CASSGTERNTIYF. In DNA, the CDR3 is TGTGCCAGCAGTGGAACAGAGAGAAACACCATATATTTT.

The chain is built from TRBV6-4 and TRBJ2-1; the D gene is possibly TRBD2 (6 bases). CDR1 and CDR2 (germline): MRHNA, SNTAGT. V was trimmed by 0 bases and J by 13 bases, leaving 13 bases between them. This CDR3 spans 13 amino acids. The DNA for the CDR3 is TGTGCCAGCAGTGACTCGGGGGGAGTTAAACAGTTCTTC. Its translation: CASSDSGGVKQFF.

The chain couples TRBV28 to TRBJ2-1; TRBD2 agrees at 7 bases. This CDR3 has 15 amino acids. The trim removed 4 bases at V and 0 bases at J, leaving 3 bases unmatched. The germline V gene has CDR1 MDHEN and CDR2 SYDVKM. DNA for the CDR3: TGTGCCAGCAGTTACCAGCGGGGCTCCTACAATGAGCAGTTCTTC. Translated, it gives CASSYQRGSYNEQFF. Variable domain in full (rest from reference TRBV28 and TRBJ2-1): DVKVTQSSRYLVKRTGEKVFLECVQDMDHENMFWYRQDPGLGLRLIYFSYDVKMKEKGDIPEGYSVSREKKERFSLILESASTNQTSMYLCASSYQRGSYNEQFFGPGTRLTVL.

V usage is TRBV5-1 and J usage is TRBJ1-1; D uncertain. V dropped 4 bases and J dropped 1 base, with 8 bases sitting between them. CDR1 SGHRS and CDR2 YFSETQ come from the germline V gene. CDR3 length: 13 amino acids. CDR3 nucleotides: TGCGCCAGCAGCCCCAGATCGAACACTGAAGCTTTCTTT. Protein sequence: CASSPRSNTEAFF.

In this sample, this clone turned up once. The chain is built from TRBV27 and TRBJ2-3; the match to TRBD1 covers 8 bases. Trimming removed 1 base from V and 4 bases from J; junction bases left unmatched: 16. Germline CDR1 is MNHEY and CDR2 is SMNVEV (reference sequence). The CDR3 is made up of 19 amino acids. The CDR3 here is CASSLYPIGQGGAPDTQYF. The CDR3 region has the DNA TGTGCCAGCAGTTTATACCCCATCGGACAGGGCGGGGCCCCAGATACGCAGTATTTT.

CDR3 loop: CASSPDSLNQPQHF. CDR3 coding DNA: TGTGCCAGCAGCCCCGACAGTCTCAATCAGCCCCAGCATTTT. The chain couples TRBV7-2 to TRBJ1-5; possible D gene TRBD1, 5 bases. CDR3 length: 14 residues. V was clipped by 5 bases and J by 3 bases, with 11 bases between them. Per the germline V gene, CDR1 is SGHTA and CDR2 is FQGNSA.

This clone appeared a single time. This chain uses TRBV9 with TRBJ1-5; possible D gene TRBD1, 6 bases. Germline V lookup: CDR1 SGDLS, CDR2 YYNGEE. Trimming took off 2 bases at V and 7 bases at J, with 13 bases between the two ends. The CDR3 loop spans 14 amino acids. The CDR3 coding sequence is TGTGCCAGCAGCGTTGGGGAGGGGGGCCAGCCCCAGCATTTT. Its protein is CASSVGEGGQPQHF.

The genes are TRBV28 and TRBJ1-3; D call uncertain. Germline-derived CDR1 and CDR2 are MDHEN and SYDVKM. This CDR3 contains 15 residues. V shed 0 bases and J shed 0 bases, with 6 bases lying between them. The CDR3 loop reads CASSLWAPSGNTIYF. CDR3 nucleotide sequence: TGTGCCAGCAGTTTATGGGCACCCTCTGGAAACACCATATATTTT.

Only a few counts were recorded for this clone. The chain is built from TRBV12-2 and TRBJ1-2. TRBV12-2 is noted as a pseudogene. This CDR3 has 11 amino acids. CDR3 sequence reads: CASRLALGYTF. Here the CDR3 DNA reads TGTGCAAGTCGCTTAGCCCTAGGCTACACCTTC.

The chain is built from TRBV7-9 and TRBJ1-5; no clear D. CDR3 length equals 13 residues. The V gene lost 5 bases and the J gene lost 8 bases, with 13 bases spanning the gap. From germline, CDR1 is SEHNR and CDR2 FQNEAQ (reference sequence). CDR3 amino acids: CASSPAVGEPQHF. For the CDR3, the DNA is TGTGCCAGCAGCCCCGCCGTGGGAGAGCCCCAGCATTTT.

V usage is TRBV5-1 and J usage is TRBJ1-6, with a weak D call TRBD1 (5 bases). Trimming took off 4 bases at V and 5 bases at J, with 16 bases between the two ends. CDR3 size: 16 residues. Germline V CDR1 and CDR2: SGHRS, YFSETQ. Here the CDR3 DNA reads TGCGCCAGCAGCAAGTTAGGGGCAGAGGATAATTCACCCCTCCACTTT. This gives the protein CASSKLGAEDNSPLHF.

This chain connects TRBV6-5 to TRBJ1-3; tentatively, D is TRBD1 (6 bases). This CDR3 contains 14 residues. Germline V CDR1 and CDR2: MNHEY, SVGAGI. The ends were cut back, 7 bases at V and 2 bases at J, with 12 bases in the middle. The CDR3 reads CASNNPGAGNTIYF. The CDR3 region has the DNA TGTGCCAGCAATAACCCAGGGGCTGGAAACACCATATATTTT.

Written as DNA, the CDR3 is TGTGCCAGCTCACCCGCTGTGGGAGACTCCTACAATGAGCAGTTCTTC. Translated, it gives CASSPAVGDSYNEQFF. This rearrangement joins TRBV18 to TRBJ2-1, with a weak D call TRBD2 (5 bases). CDR3 length equals 16 residues. In germline, CDR1 is KGHSH, CDR2 LQKENI. Deletions cut 3 bases from V and 0 bases from J, with 12 bases between.

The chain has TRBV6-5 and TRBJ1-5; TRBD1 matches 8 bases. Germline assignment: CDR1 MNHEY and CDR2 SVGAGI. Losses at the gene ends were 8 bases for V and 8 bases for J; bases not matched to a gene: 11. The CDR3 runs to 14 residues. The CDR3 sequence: CASLADRGREPQHF. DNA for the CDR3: TGTGCCAGCCTGGCAGACAGGGGCAGGGAGCCCCAGCATTTT.

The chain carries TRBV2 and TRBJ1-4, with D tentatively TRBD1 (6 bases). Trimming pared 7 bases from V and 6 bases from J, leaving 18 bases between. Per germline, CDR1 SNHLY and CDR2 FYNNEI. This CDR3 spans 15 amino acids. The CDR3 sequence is CASNSQGYKDEKLFF. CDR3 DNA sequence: TGTGCCAGCAATTCACAGGGTTATAAGGATGAAAAACTGTTTTTT.

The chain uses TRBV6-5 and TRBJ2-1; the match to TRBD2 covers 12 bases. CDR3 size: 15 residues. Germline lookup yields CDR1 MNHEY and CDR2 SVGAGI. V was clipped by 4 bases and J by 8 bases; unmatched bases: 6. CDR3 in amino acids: CASSLATSGSYEQFF. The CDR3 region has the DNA TGTGCCAGCAGTTTGGCGACTAGCGGGAGTTATGAGCAGTTCTTC.

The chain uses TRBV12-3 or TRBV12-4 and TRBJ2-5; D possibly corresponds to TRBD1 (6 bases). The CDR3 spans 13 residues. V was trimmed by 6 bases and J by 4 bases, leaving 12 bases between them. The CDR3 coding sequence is TGTGCCAGCAGACTTGGCAGGGGAGAGACCCAGTACTTC. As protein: CASRLGRGETQYF.

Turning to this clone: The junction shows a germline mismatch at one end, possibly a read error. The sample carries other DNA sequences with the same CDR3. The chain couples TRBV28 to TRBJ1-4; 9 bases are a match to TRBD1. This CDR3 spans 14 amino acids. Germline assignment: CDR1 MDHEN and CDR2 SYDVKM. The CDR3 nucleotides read TGTGCCAGCAGTTTAGCCGGGACAGGGAACCAACTATTTTTT. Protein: CASSLAGTGNQLFF.

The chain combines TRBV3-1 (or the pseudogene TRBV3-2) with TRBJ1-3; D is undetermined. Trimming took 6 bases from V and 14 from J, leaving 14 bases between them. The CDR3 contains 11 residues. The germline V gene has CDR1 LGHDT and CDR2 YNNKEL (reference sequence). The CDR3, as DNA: TGTGCCAGCAGTTGGGAGAGGGTCGTATATTTT. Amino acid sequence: CASSWERVVYF.

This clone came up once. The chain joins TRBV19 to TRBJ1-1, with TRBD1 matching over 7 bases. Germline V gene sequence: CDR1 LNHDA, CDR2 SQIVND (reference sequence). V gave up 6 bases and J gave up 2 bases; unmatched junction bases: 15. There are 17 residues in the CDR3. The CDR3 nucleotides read TGTGCCAGTAGGAGGGACAGCGTACCCCTAATTAACACTGAAGCTTTCTTT. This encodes CASRRDSVPLINTEAFF.

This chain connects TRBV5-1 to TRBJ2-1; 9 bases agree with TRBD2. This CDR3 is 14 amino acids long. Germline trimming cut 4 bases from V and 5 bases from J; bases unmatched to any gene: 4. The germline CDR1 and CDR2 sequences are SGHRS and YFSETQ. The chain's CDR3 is CASSPTSGNNEQFF. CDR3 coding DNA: TGCGCCAGCAGCCCGACTAGCGGAAACAATGAGCAGTTCTTC.

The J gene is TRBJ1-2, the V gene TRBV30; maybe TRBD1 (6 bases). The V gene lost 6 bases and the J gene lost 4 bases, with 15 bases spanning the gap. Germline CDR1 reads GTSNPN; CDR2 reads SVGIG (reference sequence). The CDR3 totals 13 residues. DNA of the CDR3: TGTGCCTGTGGACCCGACAGGTTCTATGGCTACACCTTC. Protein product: CACGPDRFYGYTF.

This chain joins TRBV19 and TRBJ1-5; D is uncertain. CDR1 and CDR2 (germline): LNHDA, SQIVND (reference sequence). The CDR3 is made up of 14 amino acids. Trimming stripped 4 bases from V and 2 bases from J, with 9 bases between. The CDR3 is CASSTLLGNQPQHF. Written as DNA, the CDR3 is TGTGCCAGTAGTACACTTCTAGGCAATCAGCCCCAGCATTTT.

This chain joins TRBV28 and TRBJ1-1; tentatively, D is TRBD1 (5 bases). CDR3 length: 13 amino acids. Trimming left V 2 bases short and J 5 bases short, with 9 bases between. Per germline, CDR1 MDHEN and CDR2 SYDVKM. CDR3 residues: CASSLGAGTEAFF. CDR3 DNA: TGTGCCAGCAGTTTAGGGGCGGGAACTGAAGCTTTCTTT.

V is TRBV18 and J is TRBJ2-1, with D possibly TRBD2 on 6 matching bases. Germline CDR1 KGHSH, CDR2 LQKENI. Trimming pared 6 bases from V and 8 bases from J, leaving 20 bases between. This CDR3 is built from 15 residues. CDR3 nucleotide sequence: TGTGCCAGCTCGCTCAGTGGGGGGAAGCTTTATGAGCAGTTCTTC. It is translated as CASSLSGGKLYEQFF.

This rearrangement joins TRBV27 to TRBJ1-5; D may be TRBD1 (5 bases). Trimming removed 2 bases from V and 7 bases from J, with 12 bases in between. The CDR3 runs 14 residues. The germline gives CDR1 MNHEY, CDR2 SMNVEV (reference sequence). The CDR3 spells CASSLGAKTQPQHF. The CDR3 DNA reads TGTGCCAGCAGTTTAGGGGCGAAAACCCAGCCCCAGCATTTT.

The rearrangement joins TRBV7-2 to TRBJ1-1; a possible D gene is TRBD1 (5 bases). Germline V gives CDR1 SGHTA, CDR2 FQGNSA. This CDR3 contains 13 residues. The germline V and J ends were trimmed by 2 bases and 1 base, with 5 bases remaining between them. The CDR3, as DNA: TGTGCCAGCAGCTTAAGGGGGAACACTGAAGCTTTCTTT. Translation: CASSLRGNTEAFF. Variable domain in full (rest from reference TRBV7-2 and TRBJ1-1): GAGVSQSPSNKVTEKGKDVELRCDPISGHTALYWYRQSLGQGLEFLIYFQGNSAPDKSGLPSDRFSAERTGGSVSTLTIQRTQQEDSAVYLCASSLRGNTEAFFGQGTRLTVV.